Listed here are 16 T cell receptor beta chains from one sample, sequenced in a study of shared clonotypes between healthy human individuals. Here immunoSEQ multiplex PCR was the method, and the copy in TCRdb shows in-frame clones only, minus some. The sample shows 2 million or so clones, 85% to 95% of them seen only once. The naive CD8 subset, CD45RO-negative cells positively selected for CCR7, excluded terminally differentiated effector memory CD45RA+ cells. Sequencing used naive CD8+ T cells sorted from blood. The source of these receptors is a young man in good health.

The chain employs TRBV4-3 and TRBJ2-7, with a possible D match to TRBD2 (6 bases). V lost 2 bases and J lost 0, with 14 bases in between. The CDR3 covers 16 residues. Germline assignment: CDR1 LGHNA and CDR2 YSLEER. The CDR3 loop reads CASSQTTGTGSYEQYF. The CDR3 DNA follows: TGCGCCAGCAGCCAAACAACCGGGACTGGCTCCTACGAGCAGTACTTC.

The CDR3: CASSTEDSFYTEAFF. As DNA, the CDR3 is TGTGCCAGCAGCACTGAAGACAGCTTTTACACTGAAGCTTTCTTT. The chain links TRBV9 to TRBJ1-1; the D gene is possibly TRBD1 (5 bases). V was cut by 4 bases and J by 3 bases, with 16 bases left in between. The CDR3 length is 15 residues. CDR1 and CDR2 from the germline V gene are SGDLS and YYNGEE.

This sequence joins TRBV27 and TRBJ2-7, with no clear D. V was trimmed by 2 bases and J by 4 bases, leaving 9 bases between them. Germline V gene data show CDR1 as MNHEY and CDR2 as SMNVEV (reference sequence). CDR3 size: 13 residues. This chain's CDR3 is CASSLSWEYEQYF. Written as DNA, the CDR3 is TGTGCCAGCAGTTTAAGTTGGGAATACGAGCAGTACTTC.

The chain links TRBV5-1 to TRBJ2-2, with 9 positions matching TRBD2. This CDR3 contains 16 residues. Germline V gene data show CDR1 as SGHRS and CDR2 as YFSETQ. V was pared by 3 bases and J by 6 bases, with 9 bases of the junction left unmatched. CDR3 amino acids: CASSSLAGGPSGELFF. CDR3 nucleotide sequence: TGCGCCAGCAGCTCCCTGGCGGGAGGGCCGTCCGGGGAGCTGTTTTTT.

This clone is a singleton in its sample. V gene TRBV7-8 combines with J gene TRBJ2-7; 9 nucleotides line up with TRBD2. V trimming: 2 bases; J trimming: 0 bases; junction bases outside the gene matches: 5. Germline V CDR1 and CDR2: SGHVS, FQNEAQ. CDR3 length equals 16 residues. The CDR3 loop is CASSLTPAGGSYEQYF. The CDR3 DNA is TGTGCCAGCAGCTTAACCCCAGCGGGGGGCTCCTACGAGCAGTACTTC.

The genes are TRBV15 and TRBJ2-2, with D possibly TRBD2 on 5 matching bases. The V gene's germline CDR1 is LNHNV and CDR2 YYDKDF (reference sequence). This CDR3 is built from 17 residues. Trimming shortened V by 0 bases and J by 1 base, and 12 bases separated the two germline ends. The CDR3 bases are TGTGCCACCAGCAGAGATAACGGGGTAGGGAACACCGGGGAGCTGTTTTTT. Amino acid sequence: CATSRDNGVGNTGELFF.

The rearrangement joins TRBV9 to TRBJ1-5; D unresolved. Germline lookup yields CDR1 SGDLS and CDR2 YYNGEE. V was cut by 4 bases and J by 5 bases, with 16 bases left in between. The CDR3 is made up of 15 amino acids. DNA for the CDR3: TGTGCCAGCAGCTCCTTGGGTGCAATGGATCAGCCCCAGCATTTT. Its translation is CASSSLGAMDQPQHF.

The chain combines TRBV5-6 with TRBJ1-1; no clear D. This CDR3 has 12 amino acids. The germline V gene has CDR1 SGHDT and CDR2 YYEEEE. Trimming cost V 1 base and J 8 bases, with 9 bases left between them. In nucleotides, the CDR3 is TGTGCCAGCAGCTTGTCGGTCACAGAAGCTTTCTTT. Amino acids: CASSLSVTEAFF.

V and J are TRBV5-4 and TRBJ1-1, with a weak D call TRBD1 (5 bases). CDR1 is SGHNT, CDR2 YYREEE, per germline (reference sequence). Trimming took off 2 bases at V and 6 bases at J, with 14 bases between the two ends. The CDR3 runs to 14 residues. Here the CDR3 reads CASSFGGGLSEAFF. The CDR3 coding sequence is TGTGCCAGCAGCTTCGGGGGTGGGCTCTCTGAAGCTTTCTTT.

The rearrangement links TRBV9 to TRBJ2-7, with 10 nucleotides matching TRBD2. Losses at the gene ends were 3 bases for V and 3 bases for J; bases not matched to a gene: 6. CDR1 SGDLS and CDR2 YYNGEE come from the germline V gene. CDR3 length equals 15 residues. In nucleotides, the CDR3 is TGTGCCAGCAGCGCCGGGACTAGCGCCTTCTACGAGCAGTACTTC. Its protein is CASSAGTSAFYEQYF.

For the CDR3, the DNA is TGTGCCAGCAGCTTTTACGGCGCTGGTTGGGGCGAGCAGTACTTC. It translates to CASSFYGAGWGEQYF. This sequence joins TRBV7-9 and TRBJ2-7, with D unclear. Trimming took 3 bases from V and 6 from J, leaving 18 bases between them. The CDR3 loop spans 15 amino acids. The germline gives CDR1 SEHNR, CDR2 FQNEAQ (reference sequence).

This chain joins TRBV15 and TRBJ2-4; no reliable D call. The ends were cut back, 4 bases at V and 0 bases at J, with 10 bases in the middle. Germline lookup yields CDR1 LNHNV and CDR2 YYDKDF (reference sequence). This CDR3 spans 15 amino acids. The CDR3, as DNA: TGTGCCACCAGCAAATCAACACTAGCCAAAAACATTCAGTACTTC. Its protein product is CATSKSTLAKNIQYF.

The CDR3: CAWRVPGTGDSGANVLTF. The CDR3, as DNA: TGTGCCTGGAGAGTTCCCGGGACAGGTGACTCTGGGGCCAACGTCCTGACTTTC. The rearrangement joins TRBV30 to TRBJ2-6, with 8 nucleotides matching TRBD1. The germline V gene has CDR1 GTSNPN and CDR2 SVGIG (reference sequence). Unmatched junction bases numbered 10, after V lost 3 bases and J lost 0 bases. CDR3 length: 18 residues. The complete variable domain, with remaining parts taken from reference TRBV30 and TRBJ2-6, reads SQTIHQWPATLVQPVGSPLSLECTVEGTSNPNLYWYRQAAGRGLQLLFYSVGIGQISSEVPQNLSASRPQDRQFILSSKKLLLSDSGFYLCAWRVPGTGDSGANVLTFGAGSRLTVL.

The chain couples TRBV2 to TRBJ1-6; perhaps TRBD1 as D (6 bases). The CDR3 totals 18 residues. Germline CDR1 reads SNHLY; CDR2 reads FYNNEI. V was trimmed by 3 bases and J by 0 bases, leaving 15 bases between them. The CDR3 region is CASSDPNQGSSYNSPLHF. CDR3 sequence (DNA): TGTGCCAGCAGTGACCCCAACCAGGGGAGCTCCTATAATTCACCCCTCCACTTT.

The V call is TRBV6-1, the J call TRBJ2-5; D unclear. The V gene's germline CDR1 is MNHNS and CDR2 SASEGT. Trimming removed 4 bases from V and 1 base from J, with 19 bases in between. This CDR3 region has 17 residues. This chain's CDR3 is CASSGPPVGNPQETQYF. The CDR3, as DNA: TGTGCCAGCAGTGGACCCCCGGTTGGGAATCCCCAAGAGACCCAGTACTTC.

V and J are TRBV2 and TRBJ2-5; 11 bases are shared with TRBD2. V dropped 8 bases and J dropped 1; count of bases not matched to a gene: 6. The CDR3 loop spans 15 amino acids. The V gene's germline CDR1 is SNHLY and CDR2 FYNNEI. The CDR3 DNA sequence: TGTGCCAGCTGTCAGACTAGCGGGATCCAAGAGACCCAGTACTTC. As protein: CASCQTSGIQETQYF.